This T cell receptor (beta chain) comes out of a study of T cells in Graves' hyperthyroidism and ophthalmopathy. Study summary: Pretreatment peripheral blood was obtained at initial diagnosis.

At least ten counts were recorded for this clonotype. What it recognizes is unknown. Study results and caveats: Clonotypes that were expanded in thyroid above 0.001 mostly appeared in blood too.

Over 18 months, lack of ophthalmopathy progression marked Graves' hyperthyroidism as stable. Patients with uncontrolled infections, other autoimmune diseases, pregnancy or lactation were excluded. The length of the CDR3 is 16 residues. Germline V gene sequence: CDR1 SGHTA, CDR2 FQGNSA. V was clipped by 1 base and J by 8 bases, with 18 bases between them. Authors of the study amplified TCR beta CDR3 regions from RNA transcripts. The HTBI primer set drove a first-round RT-PCR of the TCR CDR3. TCRdb redid the calling of the multiplex PCR reads with MiXCR, one entry per CDR3 protein. The sample lists about 300,000 distinct CDR3 sequences; around 13% were seen once.

The clonotype comes from a woman between 35 and 50 years old with Graves' hyperthyroidism. The sequencing sample was made of blood. The rearrangement links TRBV7-2 to TRBJ2-4; D may be TRBD2 (7 bases). The CDR3 region is CASSLGVGGGLDIQYF. The DNA of the CDR3 is TGTGCCAGCAGCTTAGGGGTTGGGGGGGGCTTAGACATTCAGTACTTC.